A single sample is the source of the 9 T cell receptor beta chains below, sequenced in a study of radiotherapy plus CTLA-4 blockade in lung cancer. Using immunoSEQ multiplex PCR, the repertoire was profiled, and TCRdb retains in-frame clones only, with some absent. The table shows over 35,000 clones, with roughly four fifths occurring only once. Material: peripheral blood, obtained from a patient treated with radiotherapy plus ipilimumab. The source is a human donor with non-small cell lung cancer whose response to radiotherapy plus ipilimumab could not be evaluated.

The V and J genes are TRBV6-5 and TRBJ2-7; 8 bases map to TRBD2. The J segment lost 3 bases and the V segment lost 2 bases, leaving 9 bases of the junction unmatched. CDR3 size: 16 residues. Germline loops: CDR1 MNHEY, CDR2 SVGAGI. As DNA, the CDR3 is TGTGCCAGCAGTTACCCCGGGGTAGCGGGATACTACGAGCAGTACTTC. This gives the protein CASSYPGVAGYYEQYF.

The chain has TRBV7-2 and TRBJ2-2; D unclear. CDR1 SGHTA and CDR2 FQGNSA come from the germline V gene. This CDR3 comprises 14 residues. V lost 2 bases and J 2 bases, leaving 6 bases between the germline ends. CDR3 coding DNA: TGTGCCAGCAGCTTATATGGCAACACCGGGGAGCTGTTTTTT. This codes for CASSLYGNTGELFF.

The gene calls are TRBV5-6 and TRBJ2-7, with 7 bases fitting TRBD2. The trim removed 3 bases at V and 2 bases at J, leaving 14 bases unmatched. Per germline, CDR1 SGHDT and CDR2 YYEEEE. CDR3 length: 17 residues. Written as DNA, the CDR3 is TGTGCCAGCAGCTGGGGTGGAAACGGGAGGAGGACCTACGAGCAGTACTTC. Its protein is CASSWGGNGRRTYEQYF.

The chain uses TRBV5-1 and TRBJ2-5, with D possibly TRBD2 on 5 matching bases. The V gene lost 3 bases and the J gene lost 5 bases, with 8 bases spanning the gap. CDR3 length: 12 residues. CDR1 is SGHRS and CDR2 is YFSETQ in the germline V gene. This CDR3 reads CASSSGIETQYF. The CDR3 DNA follows: TGCGCCAGCAGCTCCGGGATCGAGACCCAGTACTTC.

V and J are TRBV7-2 and TRBJ2-5; 7 positions agree with TRBD1. Germline V gene sequence: CDR1 SGHTA, CDR2 FQGNSA. V dropped 5 bases and J dropped 3; count of bases not matched to a gene: 3. The CDR3 has 13 amino acids. CDR3 sequence reads: CASSPQGKETQYF. CDR3 in DNA: TGTGCCAGCAGCCCACAGGGGAAAGAGACCCAGTACTTC.

The chain combines TRBV5-1 with TRBJ2-1; 10 bases agree with TRBD2. This CDR3 comprises 15 residues. The germline CDR1 and CDR2 sequences are SGHRS and YFSETQ. Trimming at V came to 2 bases and at J to 7 bases, leaving 6 bases not matched to a gene. The CDR3 sequence: CASSFKLAGRNEQFF. The DNA for the CDR3 is TGCGCCAGCAGCTTTAAACTAGCGGGAAGGAATGAGCAGTTCTTC.

The chain is built from TRBV7-3 and TRBJ2-5; 8 bases align to TRBD1. The length of the CDR3 is 13 residues. Trimming at V came to 4 bases and at J to 4 bases, leaving 2 bases not matched to a gene. Germline-derived CDR1 and CDR2 are SGHTA and FQGTGA. The CDR3: CASSSDRGETQYF. Here the CDR3 DNA reads TGTGCCAGCAGCTCCGACAGGGGAGAGACCCAGTACTTC.

J is TRBJ2-3 and V is TRBV14, with no clear D. Germline V gene data show CDR1 as SGHDN and CDR2 as FVKESK. Trimming left V 4 bases short and J 7 bases short, with 9 bases between. CDR3 size: 12 residues. The CDR3 protein is CASSPPSYTQYF. The CDR3, as DNA: TGTGCCAGCAGCCCCCCGTCTTATACGCAGTATTTT.

The chain couples TRBV5-6 to TRBJ2-7, with D possibly being TRBD1 (6 bases). Germline V gene sequence: CDR1 SGHDT, CDR2 YYEEEE. The V end lost 5 bases, the J end lost 6 bases, and 15 bases lay between the germline ends. The CDR3 contains 13 residues. CDR3 in amino acids: CASSLGQTLEQYF. In DNA form, the CDR3 reads TGTGCCAGCAGTTTAGGACAGACGCTCGAGCAGTACTTC.